This TCR beta chain is drawn from a study of blood T cell repertoires in COVID-19 (dated by TCRdb to 2020 to 2022). With respect to the entire study: Samples covering the acute and convalescent phases of COVID-19 were provided by collaborators in the United States, Italy and Spain. The material from the prospective study consisted of cDNA or gDNA derived from T cells, B-cell-depleted T cells, or PBMCs. The dataset comprised deeply sampled blood TCRbeta repertoires from subjects exposed to, actively infected with, or recovered from COVID-19. The repertoires were released in a freely available public database meant as a resource for research on the immune response to SARS-CoV-2. Samples came from the ongoing ImmuneRACE study (first 160 participants) plus 1,254 subjects from 6 global collaborators. Sample metadata almost always included a de-identified subject ID, COVID-19 status, age in years and sex. HLA class I and class II types, where available, came from metadata supplied by the sample provider rather than from assay-based typing.

TCRbeta CDR3 regions were amplified from genomic DNA by means of the immunoSEQ Assay, a bias-controlled multiplex PCR. The paper's data handling went like this. The number of nucleated cells in each sample was estimated from the amplification of reference gene primers within the assay. To quantify the absolute abundance of each unique TCRbeta CDR3 rearrangement, sequence reads were collapsed and filtered. For each sample, productive Simpson clonality was calculated as the square root of Simpson's diversity index across productive rearrangements. Not all clones reach the TCRdb copy of this immuneACCESS table, which keeps in-frame sequences only. Checked studies attribute under half of the gap to unresolved V genes and leave the rest unexplained. That table gives V, J and clone size, and the DNA gave D and trimming. This sample holds about 180,000 clones; about 81% were observed only once. The leading ten clones occupy roughly 12% of the sample.

Findings and caveats that apply to the study as a whole: How much clinical and demographic metadata was included differed by source and by participant, and the metadata was provided uncurated.

Comments on this clone: There is no known antigen for this receptor. No much larger clone is present one base from it, and per-base qualities are unavailable.

At one collaborating source in Seattle, patients were enrolled during active infection and were followed longitudinally through the course of disease. Each collaborating institution followed its own protocols to collect whole blood in K2EDTA tubes. For TCRbeta analysis, collaborators shipped samples as frozen whole blood, isolated PBMCs, or DNA extracted from either of those sample types. The CDR3 covers 14 residues, taking in both the cysteine and the phenylalanine. Here the CDR3 DNA is all that survives: 42 bases in frame from base 1. Deletion took 4 bases off V and 5 bases off J, with a span of 13 bases between the germline ends. Taken from the germline V gene, the CDR1 and CDR2 loops are SGHRS and YFSETQ.

The sequenced material came from peripheral blood. The source is a woman of 80 years or more with COVID-19, enrolled during active disease. The chain was built from TRBV5-1 and TRBJ1-5; 5 matching bases give a weak D call of TRBD1. CDR3 sequence: CASSPGGVDQPQHF. The DNA is as follows: TGCGCCAGCAGCCCAGGAGGGGTCGATCAGCCCCAGCATTTT.